The 26 T cell receptor beta chains presented below share a single source sample, sequenced in a study of graft-versus-host responses after intestinal transplantation. Intraepithelial and lamina propria lymphocytes were freed from processed graft tissue. Data came from immunoSEQ multiplex PCR; TCRdb stores just in-frame clones and leaves some out. Of some 13,000 clones in the sample, around 70% are singletons; the top ten hold under 9%. The source was ileum tissue, collected 16 days after intestinal transplant. These receptor sequences come from a human patient who received an intestinal transplant, so some T cells may come from the graft donor.

The chain carries TRBV29-1 and TRBJ2-5; TRBD2 agrees at 7 bases. The ends lost 1 base at V and 3 bases at J; junction bases unmatched: 2. Germline V gives CDR1 SQVTM, CDR2 ANQGSEA. This CDR3 comprises 13 residues. The CDR3 DNA is TGCAGCGTTGAAGGGGGGGGAAAAGAGACCCAGTACTTC. It translates to CSVEGGGKETQYF.

This clone appeared a few times. The chain joins TRBV30 to TRBJ1-1; 7 bases fit TRBD1. V gave up 4 bases and J gave up 6 bases; unmatched junction bases: 5. The CDR3 is made up of 12 amino acids. The germline V gene encodes CDR1 GTSNPN and CDR2 SVGIG (reference sequence). The CDR3 loop reads CAWKLGTAEAFF. DNA for the CDR3: TGTGCCTGGAAGCTTGGGACAGCTGAAGCTTTCTTT.

J is TRBJ2-3 and V is TRBV7-8, with 7 bases lining up with TRBD2. The CDR3 covers 22 residues. Per germline, CDR1 SGHVS and CDR2 FQNEAQ. With 1 base clipped from V and 2 bases from J, the junction kept 24 bases outside the gene matches. The CDR3: CASSLVSASGAGGAPFTDTQYF. The CDR3, as DNA: TGTGCCAGCAGCTTAGTGTCCGCTAGCGGAGCGGGTGGAGCGCCCTTCACAGATACGCAGTATTTT.

The chain couples TRBV7-2 to TRBJ2-7; no clear D gene. This CDR3 is built from 15 residues. Looked up from germline, CDR1 is SGHTA and CDR2 is FQGNSA. Trimming cost V 0 bases and J 2 bases, with 11 bases left between them. The DNA for the CDR3 is TGTGCCAGCAGCTTAGCGGCGCAGGCCACCTACGAGCAGTACTTC. Translated, it gives CASSLAAQATYEQYF.

The chain carries TRBV7-2 and TRBJ2-6; 7 nucleotides line up with TRBD1. Trimming cost V 8 bases and J 0 bases; bases outside gene matches: 7. Germline V gives CDR1 SGHTA, CDR2 FQGNSA. The CDR3 length is 16 residues. In DNA, the CDR3 is TGTGCCAGCTCGGGGACAGAGAGCTCTGGGGCCAACGTCCTGACTTTC. Encoded protein: CASSGTESSGANVLTF.

The chain has TRBV10-3 and TRBJ2-7; a weak D match, TRBD1 (6 bases). The CDR3 sequence is 13 residues long. The V gene lost 5 bases and the J gene lost 2 bases, with 10 bases spanning the gap. Germline CDR1 and CDR2: ENHRY and SYGVKD. CDR3 residues: CAISPGQPYEQYF. The CDR3 DNA follows: TGTGCCATCAGTCCCGGACAGCCCTACGAGCAGTACTTC.

The rearrangement links TRBV6-4 to TRBJ2-5; 11 bases match TRBD2. The CDR3 is made up of 17 amino acids. V gave up 3 bases and J gave up 0 bases; unmatched junction bases: 6. Germline CDR1 is MRHNA and CDR2 is SNTAGT. The CDR3, as DNA: TGTGCCAGCAGTGAACACCCGGGACTAGCGGACCAAGAGACCCAGTACTTC. Residues: CASSEHPGLADQETQYF.

This clone appeared a single time. CDR3 protein: CASSIDMGATPSTDTQYF. The CDR3 coding sequence is TGTGCCAGTAGTATAGATATGGGGGCAACTCCTAGCACAGATACGCAGTATTTT. The V gene is TRBV19, the J gene TRBJ2-3; TRBD1 might be the D (6 bases). Trimming took off 0 bases at V and 0 bases at J, with 16 bases between the two ends. The germline CDR1 and CDR2 sequences are LNHDA and SQIVND (reference sequence). The CDR3 is made up of 18 amino acids.

This clone was found a few times. The chain has TRBV10-3 and TRBJ1-1; maybe TRBD1 (5 bases). Trimming pared 2 bases from V and 5 bases from J, leaving 9 bases between. This CDR3 comprises 13 residues. CDR1 and CDR2 from the germline V gene are ENHRY and SYGVKD. CDR3 nucleotide sequence: TGTGCCATCAGTGAGCCAGGGCGGACTGAAGCTTTCTTT. Protein sequence: CAISEPGRTEAFF.

The chain couples TRBV7-2 to TRBJ1-5; no clear D. The germline V and J ends were trimmed by 5 bases and 2 bases, with 25 bases remaining between them. CDR1 is SGHTA and CDR2 is FQGNSA in the germline V gene. The CDR3 spans 19 residues. CDR3 sequence (DNA): TGTGCCAGCAGCCCAGCGCAGCCGGCCAGTCGCCAACGCAATCAGCCCCAGCATTTT. It codes for CASSPAQPASRQRNQPQHF. Looking up the rest from reference TRBV7-2 and TRBJ1-5 gives the full variable domain: GAGVSQSPSNKVTEKGKDVELRCDPISGHTALYWYRQSLGQGLEFLIYFQGNSAPDKSGLPSDRFSAERTGGSVSTLTIQRTQQEDSAVYLCASSPAQPASRQRNQPQHFGDGTRLSIL.

This clone was picked up a small number of times. The V and J genes are TRBV5-1 and TRBJ1-1; D gene uncertain. CDR1 is SGHRS, CDR2 YFSETQ, per germline. V was cut by 0 bases and J by 3 bases, with 12 bases left in between. This CDR3 region has 15 residues. The CDR3 here is CASSLEPGSHTEAFF. CDR3 coding DNA: TGCGCCAGCAGCTTGGAGCCGGGGAGCCACACTGAAGCTTTCTTT.

The chain is built from TRBV7-9 and TRBJ1-2; maybe TRBD1 (5 bases). V was trimmed by 4 bases and J by 2 bases, leaving 14 bases between them. The CDR3 extends over 15 amino acids. The germline CDR1 and CDR2 sequences are SEHNR and FQNEAQ (reference sequence). CDR3 loop: CASSSANDRNYGYTF. In nucleotides, the CDR3 is TGTGCCAGCAGCTCTGCCAATGACAGAAACTATGGCTACACCTTC.

The gene calls are TRBV2 and TRBJ1-2, with D perhaps matching TRBD1 (5 bases). The CDR3 covers 14 residues. Trimming took off 5 bases at V and 5 bases at J, with 15 bases between the two ends. Germline values: CDR1 SNHLY, CDR2 FYNNEI. DNA for the CDR3: TGTGCCAGCAGTTCCGGTAGGGAGGGGTATGGCTACACCTTC. It encodes CASSSGREGYGYTF.

The DNA of the CDR3 is TGTGCCAGCAGTGACCCCCTAGCGGGGGAGGCAGATACGCAGTATTTT. Translated: CASSDPLAGEADTQYF. This chain links TRBV25-1 with TRBJ2-3, with TRBD2 matching over 10 bases. V shed 3 bases, J shed 4 bases, and the junction held 7 bases outside the gene matches. Germline assignment: CDR1 MGHDK and CDR2 SYGVNS. The CDR3 spans 16 residues.

The chain combines TRBV5-1 with TRBJ1-5; 9 nucleotides match TRBD1. Germline CDR1 reads SGHRS; CDR2 reads YFSETQ. The CDR3 is 13 residues long. V trimming: 4 bases; J trimming: 6 bases; junction bases outside the gene matches: 2. The CDR3 here is CASSLTGGQPQHF. In DNA, the CDR3 is TGCGCCAGCAGCCTGACAGGGGGTCAGCCCCAGCATTTT.

The rearrangement links TRBV11-2 to TRBJ1-2, with TRBD1 matching 7 bases. J gave up 1 base and V 1 base, and 12 bases lay outside the gene matches. The CDR3 is 18 amino acids. In germline, CDR1 is SGHAT, CDR2 FQNNGV. The chain's CDR3 is CASSLGIGGTAFNYGYTF. In nucleotides, the CDR3 is TGTGCCAGCAGCTTAGGGATAGGCGGGACAGCCTTTAACTATGGCTACACCTTC.

V and J are TRBV28 and TRBJ1-5, with 9 bases lining up with TRBD1. Germline lookup yields CDR1 MDHEN and CDR2 SYDVKM. After removal of 3 bases from V and 3 bases from J, the junction contained 6 bases not matched to a gene. The CDR3 has 16 amino acids. CDR3 loop: CASSFFRTGVNQPQHF. CDR3 sequence (DNA): TGTGCCAGCAGTTTCTTTAGGACAGGGGTCAATCAGCCCCAGCATTTT.

The V call is TRBV5-4, the J call TRBJ2-1; D is undetermined. This CDR3 contains 15 residues. The germline V and J ends were trimmed by 2 bases and 6 bases, with 15 bases remaining between them. Germline CDR1 is SGHNT and CDR2 is YYREEE (reference sequence). In DNA form, the CDR3 reads TGTGCCAGCAGCTTTCGAGTCATGTCGGGCAATGAGCAGTTCTTC. It encodes CASSFRVMSGNEQFF.

This clone was seen once. The V and J genes are TRBV5-1 and TRBJ1-1, with 7 bases aligning to TRBD1. This CDR3 is built from 16 residues. V was clipped by 1 base and J by 0 bases; unmatched bases: 6. Per germline, CDR1 SGHRS and CDR2 YFSETQ. The CDR3 here is CASSLWVGQVNTEAFF. The CDR3, as DNA: TGCGCCAGCAGCTTGTGGGTTGGACAGGTGAACACTGAAGCTTTCTTT.

V gene TRBV5-1 combines with J gene TRBJ2-3; the D gene is possibly TRBD2 (6 bases). Germline V gene lookup returns CDR1 SGHRS and CDR2 YFSETQ. The CDR3 runs 16 residues. V was shortened by 0 bases and J by 0 bases, with 11 bases between the two germline ends. CDR3 region: CASSLGWGTSTDTQYF. CDR3 sequence (DNA): TGCGCCAGCAGCTTGGGATGGGGGACTAGCACAGATACGCAGTATTTT.

This clone was seen a few times. The chain employs TRBV4-1 and TRBJ2-1; possible D gene TRBD1, 6 bases. CDR1 is MGHRA, CDR2 YSYEKL, per germline. The CDR3 is made up of 14 amino acids. Trimming removed 4 bases from V and 5 bases from J, with 12 bases in between. For the CDR3, the DNA is TGCGCCAGCAGCCCCCAGGGGAACCACAATGAGCAGTTCTTC. Amino acids: CASSPQGNHNEQFF.

The chain links TRBV29-1 to TRBJ2-1, with 7 bases aligning to TRBD1. Germline lookup yields CDR1 SQVTM and CDR2 ANQGSEA. The CDR3 spans 16 residues. The J segment lost 4 bases and the V segment lost 3 bases, leaving 12 bases of the junction unmatched. CDR3 DNA: TGCAGCGTTGATGGGGCCGACAGGGCTCCTTACAATGAGCAGTTCTTC. Translating gives CSVDGADRAPYNEQFF.

This clone occurred a few times. The genes are TRBV29-1 and TRBJ2-7; D might be TRBD1 (6 bases). The CDR3 loop spans 14 amino acids. V was shortened by 6 bases and J by 1 base, with 16 bases between the two germline ends. Germline values: CDR1 SQVTM, CDR2 ANQGSEA. The CDR3 region is CSVLGQRGSYEQYF. The DNA for the CDR3 is TGCAGCGTCCTCGGACAGCGAGGTTCCTACGAGCAGTACTTC.

This clone was observed once. The genes are TRBV5-1 and TRBJ2-1; D is undetermined. Germline V gene lookup returns CDR1 SGHRS and CDR2 YFSETQ. The V end was cut by 2 bases, the J end by 1 base, with 7 bases between. This CDR3 is 14 amino acids long. CDR3 region: CASSFATSYNEQFF. CDR3 coding DNA: TGCGCCAGCAGCTTCGCCACTTCCTACAATGAGCAGTTCTTC.

The chain joins TRBV7-9 to TRBJ2-5; TRBD1 is a possible D gene (6 bases). The CDR3 is made up of 16 amino acids. The germline V gene has CDR1 SEHNR and CDR2 FQNEAQ (reference sequence). V was shortened by 1 base and J by 11 bases, with 23 bases between the two germline ends. The CDR3 region is CASSLGGRGGGREQYF. The CDR3 DNA sequence: TGTGCCAGCAGCTTAGGGGGCAGGGGCGGTGGTAGAGAACAGTACTTC.

This clone was detected a few times. The chain uses TRBV11-2 and TRBJ1-5; 11 positions match TRBD1. The CDR3 loop spans 15 amino acids. Germline assignment: CDR1 SGHAT and CDR2 FQNNGV. V shed 6 bases, J shed 6 bases, and the junction held 7 bases outside the gene matches. The CDR3 sequence is CASSDPGTGGQPQHF. In DNA form, the CDR3 reads TGTGCCAGCAGTGATCCCGGGACAGGGGGTCAGCCCCAGCATTTT.